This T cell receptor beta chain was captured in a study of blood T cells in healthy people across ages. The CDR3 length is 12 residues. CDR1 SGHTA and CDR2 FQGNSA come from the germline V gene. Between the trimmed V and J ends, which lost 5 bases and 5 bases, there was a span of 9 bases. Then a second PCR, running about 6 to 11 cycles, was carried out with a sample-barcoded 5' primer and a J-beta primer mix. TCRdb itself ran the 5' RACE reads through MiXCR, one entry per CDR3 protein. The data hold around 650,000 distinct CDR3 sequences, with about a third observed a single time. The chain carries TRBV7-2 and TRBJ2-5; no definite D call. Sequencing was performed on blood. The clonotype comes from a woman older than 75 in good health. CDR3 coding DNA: TGTGCCAGCAGCATAGACACGGAGACCCAGTACTTC. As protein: CASSIDTETQYF.